This T cell receptor (beta chain) was profiled in a study of molecular identifiers for immune sequencing clone quantification. Bulk TCR libraries were made with methods that had been previously described and with listed TCR primers. TCRdb called the PCR reads again in MiXCR, with one record for every CDR3 protein. There are hundreds of thousands of distinct CDR3 sequences in the sample; about 25% occur only once, and about 0.78% lies in the top ten. From germline, CDR1 is MNHEY and CDR2 SVGEGT. The CDR3 runs 17 residues. A word on this clonotype: One junction end does not reproduce the germline sequence, and a read error may be involved.

Sequencing used naive CD8+ T cells from blood, with Jurkat cell RNA spiked in. Documented subset: FACS-sorted CD8+CD4-CCR7+CD45RA+ naive T cells. This TCR came from a human donor in good health. Some libraries in this study had Jurkat cell RNA spiked in. The chain joins TRBV6-2 or TRBV6-3 to TRBJ1-5, with 10 bases fitting TRBD1. This CDR3 is CASSPAGTGAFRQPQRF. The CDR3, as DNA: TGTGCTAGCAGCCCGGCGGGGACAGGGGCCTTCAGGCAGCCCCAGCGTTTT.